What follows are 18 T cell receptor beta chains derived from one specimen sequenced in a study of blood T cell repertoires in COVID-19. Clones were sequenced by immunoSEQ multiplex PCR, and TCRdb holds only the in-frame ones, with some missing. Here the sample spans around 68,000 clones, about 90% being singletons. The sample consisted of peripheral blood. Source of these receptors: a human donor in a cohort sampled during active COVID-19.

The CDR3 loop is CASSPRGLVYGYTF. The CDR3 DNA sequence: TGTGCCAGCAGTCCCAGGGGCCTCGTCTATGGCTACACCTTC. The chain combines TRBV28 with TRBJ1-2, with D maybe TRBD1 (6 bases). V was clipped by 5 bases and J by 4 bases, with 14 bases between them. CDR1 and CDR2 from the germline V gene are MDHEN and SYDVKM. The CDR3 consists of 14 residues.

The chain employs TRBV7-8 and TRBJ2-7; weak D call: TRBD1 (5 bases). The V gene's germline CDR1 is SGHVS and CDR2 FQNEAQ. The CDR3 contains 13 residues. The germline V and J ends were trimmed by 6 bases and 2 bases, with 11 bases remaining between them. In DNA form, the CDR3 reads TGTGCCAGCAGAGCTAGGGGTCCCTACGAGCAGTACTTC. As protein: CASRARGPYEQYF.

The V and J genes are TRBV6-1 and TRBJ1-1; 11 positions agree with TRBD1. V lost 2 bases, J lost 0 bases, and 2 bases stayed unmatched. Germline V gives CDR1 MNHNS, CDR2 SASEGT. This CDR3 has 16 residues. The CDR3 sequence: CASSEWDRGMNTEAFF. The CDR3 DNA reads as TGTGCCAGCAGTGAATGGGACAGGGGGATGAACACTGAAGCTTTCTTT.

The chain uses TRBV6-2 or TRBV6-3 and TRBJ2-7; D remains unclear. V lost 0 bases and J 2 bases, leaving 8 bases between the germline ends. Germline loops: CDR1 MNHEY, CDR2 SVGEGT. The CDR3 length is 14 residues. CDR3 in amino acids: CASSYSSAPYEQYF. Written as DNA, the CDR3 is TGTGCCAGCAGTTACTCCAGCGCACCCTACGAGCAGTACTTC.

The J gene is TRBJ1-3, the V gene TRBV11-2, with D tentatively TRBD1 (6 bases). Between the trimmed V and J ends, which lost 5 bases and 0 bases, there was a span of 17 bases. Germline loops: CDR1 SGHAT, CDR2 FQNNGV. The CDR3 covers 17 residues. CDR3 coding DNA: TGTGCCAGCAGCCCCCCCCCTGGACAGCCCTCTGGAAACACCATATATTTT. Encoded protein: CASSPPPGQPSGNTIYF. Full variable domain (missing parts from reference TRBV11-2 and TRBJ1-3): EAGVAQSPRYKIIEKRQSVAFWCNPISGHATLYWYQQILGQGPKLLIQFQNNGVVDDSQLPKDRFSAERLKGVDSTLKIQPAKLEDSAVYLCASSPPPGQPSGNTIYFGEGSWLTVV.

V gene TRBV27 combines with J gene TRBJ1-5; D is uncertain. Trimming left V 0 bases short and J 12 bases short, with 12 bases between. The germline V gene has CDR1 MNHEY and CDR2 SMNVEV (reference sequence). The CDR3 sequence is 13 residues long. The CDR3 DNA reads as TGTGCCAGCAGTTTATCGTTGAGGGCGCGCCAGCATTTT. It translates to CASSLSLRARQHF.

The rearrangement uses TRBV15 and TRBJ2-7; 8 bases match TRBD1. The trim removed 5 bases at V and 0 bases at J, leaving 6 bases unmatched. CDR3 length: 15 amino acids. Germline V gene data show CDR1 as LNHNV and CDR2 as YYDKDF (reference sequence). The CDR3 region is CATSGRTGSSYEQYF. The CDR3 DNA follows: TGTGCCACCAGCGGGAGGACAGGGAGCTCCTACGAGCAGTACTTC.

This clone was seen only a few times. J is TRBJ2-2 and V is TRBV9; 7 positions agree with TRBD2. The V and J ends lost 0 bases and 5 bases, in that order; junction bases with no gene match: 10. CDR3 length equals 17 residues. Germline V lookup: CDR1 SGDLS, CDR2 YYNGEE. The DNA of the CDR3 is TGTGCCAGCAGCGTAGCTACGGGGAGGGCCAGAACCGGGGAGCTGTTTTTT. Amino acid sequence: CASSVATGRARTGELFF.

V gene TRBV5-6 combines with J gene TRBJ1-1; 7 nucleotides line up with TRBD1. The germline gives CDR1 SGHDT, CDR2 YYEEEE. The CDR3 spans 13 residues. The V gene end was trimmed by 4 bases and the J gene end by 9 bases; junction bases not matched to a gene: 9. The CDR3 is CASSLGTAQKAFF. CDR3 coding DNA: TGTGCCAGCAGCCTTGGGACAGCTCAAAAAGCTTTCTTT.

V is TRBV7-9 and J is TRBJ1-5, with D unclear. Trimming took 8 bases from V and 9 from J, leaving 17 bases between them. The germline V gene encodes CDR1 SEHNR and CDR2 FQNEAQ (reference sequence). This CDR3 is built from 13 residues. The CDR3 loop reads CASGGGFLGPQHF. CDR3 nucleotide sequence: TGTGCCAGCGGCGGCGGGTTCCTCGGGCCCCAGCATTTT. Filled out from reference TRBV7-9 and TRBJ1-5, the complete variable domain reads DTGVSQNPRHKITKRGQNVTFRCDPISEHNRLYWYRQTLGQGPEFLTYFQNEAQLEKSRLLSDRFSAERPKGSFSTLEIQRTEQGDSAMYLCASGGGFLGPQHFGDGTRLSIL.

CDR3: CSDHREFGEAFF. The CDR3 coding sequence is TGCAGCGACCACAGGGAATTCGGTGAAGCTTTCTTT. The chain couples TRBV29-1 to TRBJ1-1; maybe TRBD1 (6 bases). V shed 7 bases and J shed 7 bases, with 16 bases lying between them. The CDR3 spans 12 residues. Germline V gene lookup returns CDR1 SQVTM and CDR2 ANQGSEA.

The table lists this clone with a count of one. The chain combines TRBV5-1 with TRBJ2-2; perhaps TRBD1 as D (7 bases). Germline-derived CDR1 and CDR2 are SGHRS and YFSETQ. Trimming left V 4 bases short and J 1 base short, with 14 bases between. The CDR3 loop spans 16 amino acids. CDR3 bases: TGCGCCAGCAGCGCATCGCGGGACAGGAACACCGGGGAGCTGTTTTTT. It is translated as CASSASRDRNTGELFF.

The chain recombines TRBV30 with TRBJ2-7; 15 bases are shared with TRBD2. CDR1 is GTSNPN and CDR2 is SVGIG in the germline V gene (reference sequence). The trim removed 2 bases at V and 4 bases at J, leaving 9 bases unmatched. The CDR3 runs 17 residues. The CDR3 region has the DNA TGTGCCTGGAGTATGGGACTAGCGGGAGGCTTCGGTTACGAGCAGTACTTC. Residues: CAWSMGLAGGFGYEQYF.

The chain joins TRBV5-1 to TRBJ1-3; D not resolved. The V gene lost 2 bases and the J gene lost 4 bases, with 10 bases spanning the gap. Germline loops: CDR1 SGHRS, CDR2 YFSETQ. The CDR3 covers 14 residues. CDR3 nucleotides: TGCGCCAGCAGCTTAATGGGCAGCGGAAACACCATATATTTT. As protein: CASSLMGSGNTIYF.

The J gene is TRBJ1-6, the V gene TRBV4-2; perhaps TRBD1 as D (5 bases). This CDR3 is built from 15 residues. V was trimmed by 1 base and J by 4 bases, leaving 8 bases between them. Germline V CDR1 and CDR2: LGHNA, YNFKEQ. Here the CDR3 DNA reads TGTGCCAGCAGCCAAGGACAGCTATATAATTCACCCCTCCACTTT. Translated: CASSQGQLYNSPLHF.

The chain recombines TRBV27 with TRBJ2-2; TRBD1 agrees at 7 bases. This CDR3 comprises 15 residues. The trim removed 2 bases at V and 5 bases at J, leaving 5 bases unmatched. The V gene's germline CDR1 is MNHEY and CDR2 SMNVEV (reference sequence). The CDR3 here is CASSLSRGKTGELFF. Here the CDR3 DNA reads TGTGCCAGCAGTTTAAGCAGGGGGAAGACCGGGGAGCTGTTTTTT.

The genes are TRBV7-2 and TRBJ1-3; D possibly corresponds to TRBD1 (6 bases). The CDR3 has 18 amino acids. The V gene lost 5 bases and the J gene lost 4 bases, with 24 bases spanning the gap. The V gene's germline CDR1 is SGHTA and CDR2 FQGNSA. CDR3 region: CASSPVPRGLVAGNTIYF. The CDR3 DNA reads TGTGCCAGCAGCCCCGTTCCCAGGGGATTAGTGGCGGGAAACACCATATATTTT. Variable domain in full (rest from reference TRBV7-2 and TRBJ1-3): GAGVSQSPSNKVTEKGKDVELRCDPISGHTALYWYRQSLGQGLEFLIYFQGNSAPDKSGLPSDRFSAERTGGSVSTLTIQRTQQEDSAVYLCASSPVPRGLVAGNTIYFGEGSWLTVV.

The table lists this clone with a count of one. The chain joins TRBV19 to TRBJ2-2; TRBD2 aligns across 7 bases. The V and J ends lost 5 bases and 4 bases, in that order; junction bases with no gene match: 10. Germline lookup yields CDR1 LNHDA and CDR2 SQIVND (reference sequence). This CDR3 region has 16 residues. CDR3 in amino acids: CASSPNRAGVTGELFF. The CDR3 DNA reads TGTGCCAGTAGTCCCAATAGGGCGGGAGTCACCGGGGAGCTGTTTTTT.